Listed below are T cell receptor beta chains from one sample, sequenced in a study of cytomegalovirus exposure and HLA in healthy donors. Sequencing used immunoSEQ multiplex PCR; TCRdb keeps in-frame clones, though not all of them. The sample lists approximately 90,000 clones, more than 70% occurring once. Sequencing was carried out using PBMCs. These receptors originate from a man younger than 45 in good health and CMV-seronegative. Each CDR3 is given with its conserved first and last residue.

V gene: TRBV10-3; CDR3 protein: CAISVQGQGGNTIYF
V gene: TRBV2; CDR3 protein: CASSEEGAVPPPYNEQFF
V gene: TRBV9; CDR3 protein: CASSPPGGLQTQYF
V gene: TRBV21-1; CDR3 protein: CASSKLRGIPMDEQYF
V gene: TRBV30; CDR3 protein: CAWSPYRQGAFGYTF
V gene: TRBV6-1; CDR3 protein: CASSDRTSGRLGYEQYF
V gene: TRBV19; CDR3 protein: CASSMSDRGYQPQHF
V gene: TRBV7-2; CDR3 protein: CASSQSGTRRVYNEQFF
V gene: TRBV29-1; CDR3 protein: CSAHTGWTEAFF
V gene: TRBV6-1; CDR3 protein: CASSAGPNQPQHF
V gene: TRBV5-4; CDR3 protein: CASSPGVAASPLHF
V gene: TRBV7-9; CDR3 protein: CASSLSSQGADTQYF
V gene: TRBV5-6; CDR3 protein: CASTSRSYIFYNEQFF
V gene: TRBV4-2; CDR3 protein: CASSQDRGGADTQYF
V gene: TRBV7-9; CDR3 protein: CASSLVGQTQETQYF
V gene: TRBV6-6; CDR3 protein: CASSPGQVMSQHF
V gene: TRBV29-1; CDR3 protein: CSVEGVPGLAGGPPYNEQFF
V gene: TRBV28; CDR3 protein: CASMGGPGGTGELFF
V gene: TRBV6-1; CDR3 protein: CASSDGQGYEQYF
V gene: TRBV5-1; CDR3 protein: CASSSGQLSGNTIYF
V gene: TRBV7-9; CDR3 protein: CASSLARTTGPFGYTF
V gene: TRBV18; CDR3 protein: CASSPPGLTGNTIYF
V gene: TRBV21-1; CDR3 protein: CASRDRHRPNSPLHF
V gene: TRBV6-1; CDR3 protein: CASSGDPGQVYTDTQYF